This T cell receptor (beta chain) is drawn from a study of patients and donors after allogeneic stem cell transplantation (dated by TCRdb to 2019 to 2021). This clonotype is deemed medium-sized (0.01 to 0.1%). No cognate antigen has been identified for it. The sample holds no much larger clone one base away, and base qualities are not on file. Looking up the germline V gene yields CDR1 SGHTA and CDR2 FQGNSA. V and J are truncated by 4 bases and 5 bases respectively, leaving an intervening sequence of 11 bases. The CDR3 runs 14 amino acids, cysteine and phenylalanine included. The only DNA kept is the CDR3, 42 bases in frame from the first base. Libraries were made using RT-PCR. Sequencer: NextSeq 550. TCRdb passed the public sequencing reads through fastp at Q25 and MiXCR, retaining productive beta sequences. Each entry is one CDR3 protein sequence, shown with its most common DNA and genes. The sample table shows 7,300 or so distinct CDR3 sequences, and about an eighth are seen once. The ten largest account for around 53% of the sample.

The clonotype comes from a human donor who was either an allogeneic HSCT recipient or a stem cell or donor lymphocyte infusion donor (not recorded which). It is not recorded whose cells these are; they may come from a transplant donor. The rearranged segments are TRBV7-2 and TRBJ2-2, with no confidently assigned D gene. The sequencing input was blood, either unsorted or a sorted T cell fraction (not recorded which). The CDR3 corresponds to CASSSERVTGELFF. The DNA reads TGTGCCAGCAGCTCCGAAAGGGTTACCGGGGAGCTGTTTTTT.